A selection of T cell receptor beta chains follows, all from one sample in a study of T cells in Graves' hyperthyroidism and ophthalmopathy. A single record per CDR3 protein comes from TCRdb applying MiXCR to the multiplex PCR reads. The sample shows roughly 300,000 distinct CDR3 sequences, 21% of them seen only once. Sequencing was carried out using blood. The source of these receptors is a woman between 45 and 65 years old with Graves' hyperthyroidism. CDR3s include the opening cysteine and the closing phenylalanine or tryptophan. D genes are given only for firm matches. Clone size, where shown, is once, few, many, or a class for clones that have expanded.

TRBV6-1	14	-	TRBJ1-2	TRBD1	TGTGCCAGCAGTCAAACCGGGACAGGGGTCGGCTACACCTTC	CASSQTGTGVGYTF
TRBV9	14	few	TRBJ1-2	-	TGTGCCAGCAGCGTAGGCTCACGGACAGATTTCTACACCTTC	CASSVGSRTDFYTF
TRBV13	16	many	TRBJ2-3	-	TGTGCCAGCAGCGAATTAGGGGGGCGCCCCACAGATACGCAGTATTTT	CASSELGGRPTDTQYF
TRBV27	15	many	TRBJ2-7	-	TGTGCCAGCATGAAAGCGGCAGGGGGGCCGTCCGAGCAGTACTTC	CASMKAAGGPSEQYF
TRBV10-3	14	-	TRBJ2-3	TRBD2	TGTGCCATCGCGGATAGCGGGGGCACAGATACGCAGTATTTT	CAIADSGGTDTQYF
TRBV27	15	-	TRBJ2-2	TRBD2	TGTGCCAGCAGTTTGGTAGCGGGAGTATCCGGGGAGCTGTTTTTT	CASSLVAGVSGELFF
TRBV7-9	12	few	TRBJ2-1	-	TGTGCCAGCAGCTTAGATTTCGATGAGCAGTTCTTC	CASSLDFDEQFF
TRBV6-1	13	-	TRBJ2-7	TRBD2	TGTGCCAGCGTATCGACTAGCTTCAATGAGCAGTACTTC	CASVSTSFNEQYF
TRBV12-3/TRBV12-4	14	-	TRBJ2-1	-	TGTGCCAGCAGTCTACCCCCGGCCGAGGTTGAGCAGTTCTTC	CASSLPPAEVEQFF
TRBV6-2/TRBV6-3	15	many	TRBJ2-7	TRBD1	TGTGCCAGCAGTTCCGCCGGGACAGGGTCCTACGAGCAGTACTTC	CASSSAGTGSYEQYF
TRBV5-4	17	few	TRBJ2-3	-	TGTGCCAGCAGCTTGGGGGGGGGCAACCCTAGCACAGATACGCAGTATTTT	CASSLGGGNPSTDTQYF
TRBV2	13	many	TRBJ1-2	TRBD1	TGTGCCAGCAGTGGGACAGGGAACTATGGCTACACCTTC	CASSGTGNYGYTF
TRBV11-2	15	once	TRBJ1-5	-	TGTGCCAGCAGCTTATACGGCTATGGCAATCAGCCCCAGCATTTT	CASSLYGYGNQPQHF
TRBV6-1	18	-	TRBJ2-4	-	TGTGCCAGCAGTACGGGGGGCCGCGGCCTATTAGCCAAAAACATTCAGTACTTC	CASSTGGRGLLAKNIQYF
TRBV6-2/TRBV6-3	15	-	TRBJ1-6	TRBD1	TGTGCCAGCAGTTATTTCGGACAGGGTACTTCACCCCTCCACTTT	CASSYFGQGTSPLHF
TRBV12-3/TRBV12-4	15	few	TRBJ1-3	TRBD1	TGTGCCAGCAGCCTCCCGACAGGGGTGGGAAACACCATATATTTT	CASSLPTGVGNTIYF
TRBV2	14	-	TRBJ1-5	-	TGTGCCAGCAGTCCAGACAGGCTTGATCAGCCCCAGCATTTT	CASSPDRLDQPQHF
TRBV7-8	15	once	TRBJ2-1	-	TGTGCCAGCAGCTTACAGCGGTCCCGCCGGGTTGAGCAGTTCTTC	CASSLQRSRRVEQFF
TRBV20-1	14	-	TRBJ2-7	-	TGCAGTGCTAGGCCGGCAGGGAGCTCCTACGAGCAGTACTTC	CSARPAGSSYEQYF
TRBV24-1	13	many	TRBJ1-5	-	TGTGCCACCAGTGATCCACGGACAGTGATCCAGCATTTT	CATSDPRTVIQHF
TRBV7-9	16	many	TRBJ1-1	TRBD1	TGTGCCAGCAGCTTAGTATCAGGGACAGGGCAGACTGAAGCTTTCTTT	CASSLVSGTGQTEAFF
TRBV9	15	many	TRBJ2-1	TRBD2	TGTGCCAGCAGCGTGGGACTAGCGGGGGACAATGAGCAGTTCTTC	CASSVGLAGDNEQFF
TRBV2	14	-	TRBJ1-5	TRBD1	TGTGCCAGCAGTAAGACAGGGGAAATTCAGCCCCAGCATTTT	CASSKTGEIQPQHF
TRBV7-6	13	many	TRBJ1-1	TRBD1	TGTGCCAGCAGCTTAGTCCAGGGGGCTGAAGCTTTCTTT	CASSLVQGAEAFF
TRBV5-1	15	many	TRBJ1-1	-	TGCGCCAGCAGCTTAGTAACGGGACTCAACACTGAAGCTTTCTTT	CASSLVTGLNTEAFF
TRBV7-2	16	many	TRBJ2-2	TRBD2	TGTGCCAGCAGCTTTTTTGGGACTAGCCGCACCGGGGAGCTGTTTTTT	CASSFFGTSRTGELFF
TRBV10-3	15	many	TRBJ2-7	TRBD2	TGTGCCATCAGTGAGGTTGCGGGGGGGCCCTACGAGCAGTACTTC	CAISEVAGGPYEQYF
TRBV6-6	14	many	TRBJ2-2	-	TGTGCCAGCAGTTACCAGGGAGATATCGGGGAGCTGTTTTTT	CASSYQGDIGELFF
TRBV11-3	13	many	TRBJ2-5	-	TGTGCCAGCAGCAAAAAAAGGGAAGAGACCCAGTACTTC	CASSKKREETQYF
TRBV7-9	18	once	TRBJ2-3	TRBD2	TGTGCCAGCAGCTTAGCGAGAAATCGACTAGCGGGACCAGATACGCAGTATTTT	CASSLARNRLAGPDTQYF
TRBV15	14	-	TRBJ1-2	-	TGTGCCACCAGCAGCAGAACCGCTAACTATGGCTACACCTTC	CATSSRTANYGYTF
TRBV18	14	many	TRBJ2-7	TRBD1	TGTGCCAGCTCTACCGGGACAGACATCTACGAGCAGTACTTC	CASSTGTDIYEQYF
TRBV2	12	few	TRBJ2-5	-	TGTGCCAGCACTAGCGTCCAAGAGACCCAGTACTTC	CASTSVQETQYF
TRBV7-8	16	many	TRBJ2-7	TRBD2	TGTGCCAGCAGCTCGGGACTAGCGGGGAGCTCCTACGAGCAGTACTTC	CASSSGLAGSSYEQYF
TRBV20-1	12	-	TRBJ2-1	TRBD2	TGCAGTGCTGCTCCTAGCGGGGACGAGCAGTTCTTC	CSAAPSGDEQFF
TRBV18	16	few	TRBJ2-7	TRBD1	TGTGCCAGCTCACCACTAACGTGGACAGGGGGAAACGAGCAGTACTTC	CASSPLTWTGGNEQYF
TRBV7-9	15	few	TRBJ2-3	-	TGTGCCAGCAGCTTAGCGTTGGGGGTGTCAGATACGCAGTATTTT	CASSLALGVSDTQYF
TRBV12-3/TRBV12-4	17	many	TRBJ1-5	TRBD1	TGTGCCAGCACCCAGGGGGACCCCAGGGACTTAAATCAGCCCCAGCATTTT	CASTQGDPRDLNQPQHF
TRBV6-1	14	many	TRBJ2-7	TRBD1	TGTGCCAGCAGTCAGGGGACAGACGCCTACGAGCAGTACTTC	CASSQGTDAYEQYF
TRBV6-2/TRBV6-3	15	many	TRBJ2-2	TRBD2	TGTGCCAGCTTTCCGGGGGGAAGGAACACCGGGGAGCTGTTTTTT	CASFPGGRNTGELFF
TRBV11-2	17	-	TRBJ2-3	-	TGTGCCAGCAGCCCGCTCCAGGGGCTAGACGGCACAGATACGCAGTATTTT	CASSPLQGLDGTDTQYF
TRBV12-3/TRBV12-4	14	few	TRBJ2-7	TRBD1	TGTGCCAGCAGAAAGACAGGGAGCCCCTACGAGCAGTACTTC	CASRKTGSPYEQYF
TRBV6-1	14	many	TRBJ1-2	TRBD1	TGTGCCAGCAGTCCAGGGGGATTTGTCTATGGCTACACCTTC	CASSPGGFVYGYTF
TRBV4-1	14	-	TRBJ1-1	TRBD1	TGCGCCACCAAGGCTGGGCCAGGGGGCACTGAAGCTTTCTTT	CATKAGPGGTEAFF
TRBV7-3	17	many	TRBJ2-5	TRBD2	TGTGCCAGCAGCAAATTGCCGGGACTAGGGGGCCAAGAGACCCAGTACTTC	CASSKLPGLGGQETQYF
TRBV11-2	14	many	TRBJ2-1	TRBD2	TGTGCCAGCAGCGCGACTAGCGGAAACAATGAGCAGTTCTTC	CASSATSGNNEQFF
TRBV5-1	14	few	TRBJ2-5	TRBD1	TGCGCCAGCAGCTATAGGACAGGGCAAGAGACCCAGTACTTC	CASSYRTGQETQYF
TRBV11-2	13	few	TRBJ2-7	-	TGTGCCAGCAGGGAAATAGGGGGTTACGAGCAGTACTTC	CASREIGGYEQYF
TRBV6-1	20	many	TRBJ2-3	TRBD2	TGTGCCAGCAGTGCCCGGGACAGTCAACGGACTAGCGGGAGGCCGGATACGCAGTATTTT	CASSARDSQRTSGRPDTQYF
TRBV5-5	12	-	TRBJ1-4	-	TGTGCCAGCAGCTTGGATGATGAAAAACTGTTTTTT	CASSLDDEKLFF
TRBV2	16	many	TRBJ2-2	TRBD2	TGTGCCAGCAGGCCCGGGACTAGCTGGAGCACCGGGGAGCTGTTTTTT	CASRPGTSWSTGELFF
TRBV20-1	15	many	TRBJ2-1	TRBD2	TGCAGTGCTAGAGACCCCCGACTAGCGAAGAATGAGCAGTTCTTC	CSARDPRLAKNEQFF
TRBV12-3/TRBV12-4	14	many	TRBJ1-2	-	TGTGCCAGCAGCCGACAGATCCTTCGTGGTGGCTACACCTTC	CASSRQILRGGYTF
TRBV3-1	17	many	TRBJ2-2	-	TGTGCCAGCAGCCAAGATCTGCCGGGGGCAGTCACCGGGGAGCTGTTTTTT	CASSQDLPGAVTGELFF
TRBV6-2/TRBV6-3	15	-	TRBJ2-5	TRBD1	TGTGCCAGCAGTTACAACACAGGGGGAGCGGAGACCCAGTACTTC	CASSYNTGGAETQYF